This TCR beta chain was recovered during a study of Graves' ophthalmopathy and Graves' hyperthyroidism. About the study: Prior to any treatment, peripheral blood was collected at the time of initial diagnosis.

Each diagnosis was determined on the basis of clinical symptoms, serum thyroxine, TRAb, thyroid ultrasound and orbital computed tomography. RNA transcripts served as template for amplifying TCR beta CDR3 sequences. RT-PCR was first run with HTBI primers, then multiplex PCR in a second round. In TCRdb, the multiplex PCR reads were re-called with MiXCR into one record per CDR3 protein. Of almost 750,000 distinct CDR3 sequences in the sample, 40% were seen once. The clonotype originates from an adult man with Graves' ophthalmopathy. The sequenced material came from peripheral blood.

The CDR3 loop is CASSSPGLAGDQRELFF. CDR3 sequence (DNA): TGTGCCAGCAGTTCACCGGGACTAGCGGGAGATCAGCGGGAGCTGTTTTTT. The rearrangement uses TRBV12-3 or TRBV12-4 and TRBJ2-2; 14 bases align to TRBD2. J gave up 9 bases and V 4 bases, and 10 bases lay outside the gene matches. CDR3 size: 17 residues.